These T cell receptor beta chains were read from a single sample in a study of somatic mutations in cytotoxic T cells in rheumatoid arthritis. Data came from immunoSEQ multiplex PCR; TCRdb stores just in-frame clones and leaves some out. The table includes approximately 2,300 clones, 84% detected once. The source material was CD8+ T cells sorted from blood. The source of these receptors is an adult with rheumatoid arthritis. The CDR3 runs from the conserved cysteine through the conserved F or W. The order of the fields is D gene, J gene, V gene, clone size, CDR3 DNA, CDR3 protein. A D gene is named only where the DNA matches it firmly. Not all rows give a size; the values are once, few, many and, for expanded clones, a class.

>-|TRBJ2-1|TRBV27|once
TGTGCCAGCAGTTTTCGGGGGCAGGAGCAGTTCTTC
CASSFRGQEQFF
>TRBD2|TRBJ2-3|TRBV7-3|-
TGTGCCAGCAGCCCGACCTCAGCGGGGGGGCGTGGTACGCAGTATTTT
CASSPTSAGGRGTQYF
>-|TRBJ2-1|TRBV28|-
TGTGCCAGCAGTTTACTTCCAGGGGGGATTACGGAGCAGTTCTTC
CASSLLPGGITEQFF
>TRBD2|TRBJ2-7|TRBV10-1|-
TGCGCCAGCAGTTCTAGGACTAGCGGGCCAAAGAGCTCCTACGAGCAGTACTTC
CASSSRTSGPKSSYEQYF
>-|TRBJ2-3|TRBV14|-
TGTGCCAGCAGCCTCACAGGGGAGGGAGATACGCAGTATTTT
CASSLTGEGDTQYF
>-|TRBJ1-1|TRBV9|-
TGTGCCAGCAGCCCGGCCAGTTCGACTTTCTTT
CASSPASSTFF
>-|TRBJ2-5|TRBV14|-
TGTGCCAGCAGCCAATGGGGCGGGGAGACCCAGTACTTC
CASSQWGGETQYF
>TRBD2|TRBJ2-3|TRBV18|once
TGTGCCAGCTCACCAGAGCGGGGAGATACGCAGTATTTT
CASSPERGDTQYF
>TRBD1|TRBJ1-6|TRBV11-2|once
TGTGCCAGCAGCCCCTGGGACAGGGATAATTCACCCCTCCACTTT
CASSPWDRDNSPLHF
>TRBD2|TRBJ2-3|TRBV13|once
TGTGCCAGCAGCTTAGGCACTAGCGGGGTAGCAGATACGCAGTATTTT
CASSLGTSGVADTQYF
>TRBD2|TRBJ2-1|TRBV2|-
TGTGCCAGCAGTGGTCAAGCGGGGGCCGTCTACAATGAGCAGTTCTTC
CASSGQAGAVYNEQFF
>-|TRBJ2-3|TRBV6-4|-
TGTGCCAGCAGTGACGGTGGGGGTGGCACAGATACGCAGTATTTT
CASSDGGGGTDTQYF
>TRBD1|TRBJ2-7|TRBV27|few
TGTGCCAGCAGTCCAACAGGGGGCTTCTACGAGCAGTACTTC
CASSPTGGFYEQYF
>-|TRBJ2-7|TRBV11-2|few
TGTGCCAGCAGCCGGGGAGGCGGGCGCCTTGGGGAGCAGTACTTC
CASSRGGGRLGEQYF
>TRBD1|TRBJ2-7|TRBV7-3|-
TGTGCCAGCAGCTCCGGGACAGGGAATCATGTGCAGTACTTC
CASSSGTGNHVQYF
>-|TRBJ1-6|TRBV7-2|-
TGTGCCAGCCTACAGGGTAGCGCCTATAATTCACCCCTCCACTTT
CASLQGSAYNSPLHF
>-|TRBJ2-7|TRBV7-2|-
TGTGCCAGCAGCCCGGGGGCGGTCTACGAGCAGTACTTC
CASSPGAVYEQYF
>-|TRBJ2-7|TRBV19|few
TGTGCCAGTAGTATAGGGAGCGCGGCCCTCTACGAGCAGTACTTC
CASSIGSAALYEQYF
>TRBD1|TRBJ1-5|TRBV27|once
TGTGCCAGCGGGCTGACAGGGTCCCAGCCCCAGCATTTT
CASGLTGSQPQHF
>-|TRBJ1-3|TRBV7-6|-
TGTGCCAGCAGGAAAGAGACCTCTGGAAACACCATATATTTT
CASRKETSGNTIYF
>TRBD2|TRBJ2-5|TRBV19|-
TGTGCCAGTAGTACTAGCGGGTACCAAGAGACCCAGTACTTC
CASSTSGYQETQYF
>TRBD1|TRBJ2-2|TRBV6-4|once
TGTGCCAGCAGTCCGGGACAGGGGTGGACCGGGGAGCTGTTTTTT
CASSPGQGWTGELFF